This entry is about one T cell receptor (beta chain). In the authors' methods: Estimation of nucleated cell counts relied on the amplification of reference gene primers. The protocol was immunoSEQ multiplex PCR, while the TCRdb copy is restricted to in-frame clones and leaves out a portion. That table is the source of V, J and clone size, and D and trimming were worked out from the DNA. The sample carries more than 250,000 clones, roughly 83% recorded once. This record comes from a study of blood T cell repertoires in COVID-19. Background on the study: Samples taken during acute and convalescent COVID-19 were collected in the United States, Italy and Spain. PBMCs, B-cell-depleted T cells, or T cells were the source of the cDNA or gDNA that made up the material.

Germline V gives CDR1 SEHNR, CDR2 FQNEAQ (reference sequence). The CDR3 is 13 amino acids. V was cut by 7 bases and J by 7 bases, with 14 bases left in between. The chain uses TRBV7-9 and TRBJ2-1, with TRBD2 as a possible D gene (5 bases). This clonotype originated in a woman between 50 and 59 years old with acute or convalescent COVID-19. The specimen sequenced was peripheral blood. The chain's CDR3 is CASKPDSGNEQFF. DNA of the CDR3: TGTGCCAGCAAACCTGATTCGGGGAATGAGCAGTTCTTC.